A single T cell receptor beta chain is shown here with its context. Its antigen is not known. The germline gives CDR1 SGHTS, CDR2 YDEGEE. V was trimmed by 6 bases and J by 8 bases, leaving 15 bases between them. CDR3 size: 13 residues. These data are taken from a study of T cells in tumors after PD-1 blockade. At the level of the study: Either cemiplimab 350 mg every 2 weeks or pembrolizumab 200 mg every 3 weeks was given. Study conclusions and caveats: Peripheral recruitment is suggested, as some novel exhausted tumor clones were in pre-treatment blood.

Sequenced by immunoSEQ multiplex PCR; TCRdb stores in-frame clones only, minus some. The data contain around 5,000 clones, 65% to 80% of them singletons. This TCR derives from a human donor with cutaneous squamous cell carcinoma. The sequenced sample was tumor tissue, obtained before anti-PD-1 treatment. The V call is TRBV5-8, the J call TRBJ2-1, with D possibly TRBD2 on 6 matching bases. DNA of the CDR3: TGTGCCAGCAAAAATCGGGAGTTCTATGAGCAGTTCTTC. This translates into CASKNREFYEQFF.